These T cell receptor beta chains were read from a single sample in a study of molecular identifiers for immune sequencing clone quantification. TCRdb reprocessed the PCR reads via MiXCR and lists one record per CDR3 protein. This sample has around 480,000 distinct CDR3 sequences; less than 30% occur once, and the top ten carry approximately 0.76%. The sequenced sample consisted of naive CD8+ T cells from blood, with Jurkat cell RNA spiked in. These receptors originate from a human donor in good health. Some libraries in this study had Jurkat cell RNA spiked in. Each CDR3 is given with its conserved first and last residue. The D gene is left open where the match is weak. Only part of the rows carry a size: once, few, many, or a class if the clone is expanded.

DNA	CDR3	size	D	V	J
TGTGCCAGCAGCTTTGGTGGAGGGACCCAGTACTTC	CASSFGGGTQYF	many	.	TRBV5-5	TRBJ2-5
TGTGCCAGCAGCCTGGGAGTAAGCGGGAGGGCTGGAGATACGCAGTATTTT	CASSLGVSGRAGDTQYF	few	TRBD2	TRBV7-3	TRBJ2-3
TGTGCCACCAGCCAGACCGGATTGGCAACCTACGAGCAGTACTTC	CATSQTGLATYEQYF	.	.	TRBV15	TRBJ2-7
TGTGCCAGCAGCCAACCGCTGAGGAGCACAGATACGCAGTATTTT	CASSQPLRSTDTQYF	.	.	TRBV3-1	TRBJ2-3
TGCAGTGCTAGAGATCTGAGGCCCAGCGGGAGTGATGAGCAGTTCTTC	CSARDLRPSGSDEQFF	few	TRBD2	TRBV20-1	TRBJ2-1
TGTGCCAGCAGCTCCCCGACAGAATCCTACGAGCAGTACTTC	CASSSPTESYEQYF	.	.	TRBV7-9	TRBJ2-7
TGTGCCAGCAGCTTGGCCGATGGCAGCTATGAAGCTTTCTTT	CASSLADGSYEAFF	many	.	TRBV5-5	TRBJ1-1
TGCGGTGCTAAATTTTCCGGGGAGCTGTTTTTT	CGAKFSGELFF	.	.	TRBV20-1	TRBJ2-2
TGCGCCAGCAGCATCACCCCTGGGAGCTCTGGGGCCAACGTCCTGACTTTC	CASSITPGSSGANVLTF	.	.	TRBV5-1	TRBJ2-6
TGTGCCAGCCTCCCGGACAGGGAATTTGTCGGGGAGCTGTTTTTT	CASLPDREFVGELFF	.	TRBD1	TRBV4-2	TRBJ2-2
TGTGCCAGCAGCTTATTTTCCGACGAGCAGTACTTC	CASSLFSDEQYF	.	.	TRBV7-9	TRBJ2-7
TGTGCCACCAGCAGAGACTGGACTAGCGGGGCAGATACGCAGTATTTT	CATSRDWTSGADTQYF	many	TRBD2	TRBV15	TRBJ2-3
TGCAGTGCTAGAGATCCGGGGGGTGAGACCCAGTACTTC	CSARDPGGETQYF	few	TRBD2	TRBV20-1	TRBJ2-5
TGTGCCACCAGCAGGCTTTCGTCCGCAGATACGCAGTATTTT	CATSRLSSADTQYF	many	.	TRBV15	TRBJ2-3
TGCGCCAGCAGCCATGGATGGAGGGCCTCCTACGAGCAGTACTTC	CASSHGWRASYEQYF	few	.	TRBV4-1	TRBJ2-7
TGCAGCGTCAGCCGACAGGGTAGAAGCACAGATACGCAGTATTTT	CSVSRQGRSTDTQYF	many	TRBD1	TRBV29-1	TRBJ2-3
TGTGCCAGCAGCTTGGCGGTGGGCACCATGAACACTGAAGCTTTCTTT	CASSLAVGTMNTEAFF	few	.	TRBV5-6	TRBJ1-1
TGCAGTGCTAGATGCTTGACAGCGGACTACTCTGGGGCCAACGTCCTGACTTTC	CSARCLTADYSGANVLTF	.	.	TRBV20-1	TRBJ2-6
TGCAGTGCTACAGGGAGAGGGTTGTGGCAAGAGAGCCAGTACTTC	CSATGRGLWQESQYF	.	.	TRBV20-1	TRBJ2-5
TGTGCTAGTGGTTTGGGGGCAGGAAGCACAGATACGCAGTATTTT	CASGLGAGSTDTQYF	.	.	TRBV12-5	TRBJ2-3
TGCAGTGCCCAGGGACAGGGTTACAATGAGCAGTTCTTC	CSAQGQGYNEQFF	.	TRBD1	TRBV20-1	TRBJ2-1
TGTGCCAGCAGCCAGGACGTGTTCCCAGATACGCAGTATTTT	CASSQDVFPDTQYF	many	.	TRBV7-9	TRBJ2-3
TGCGCCAGCAGCTTGGCCCGCGAGGGGGCCTACGAGCAGTACTTC	CASSLAREGAYEQYF	few	.	TRBV5-1	TRBJ2-7